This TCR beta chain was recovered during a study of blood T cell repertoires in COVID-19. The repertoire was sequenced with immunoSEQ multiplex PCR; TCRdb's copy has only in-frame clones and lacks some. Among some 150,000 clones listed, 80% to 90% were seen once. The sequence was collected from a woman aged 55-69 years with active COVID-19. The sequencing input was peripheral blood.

The CDR3 is CASTPWRQGYTGELFF. The CDR3 DNA is TGTGCCAGCACCCCATGGAGACAGGGATACACCGGGGAGCTGTTTTTT. The V and J genes are TRBV28 and TRBJ2-2, with 7 nucleotides matching TRBD1. CDR1 MDHEN and CDR2 SYDVKM come from the germline V gene. J lost 3 bases, V lost 7 bases, and 11 bases had no gene match. The CDR3 runs 16 residues.